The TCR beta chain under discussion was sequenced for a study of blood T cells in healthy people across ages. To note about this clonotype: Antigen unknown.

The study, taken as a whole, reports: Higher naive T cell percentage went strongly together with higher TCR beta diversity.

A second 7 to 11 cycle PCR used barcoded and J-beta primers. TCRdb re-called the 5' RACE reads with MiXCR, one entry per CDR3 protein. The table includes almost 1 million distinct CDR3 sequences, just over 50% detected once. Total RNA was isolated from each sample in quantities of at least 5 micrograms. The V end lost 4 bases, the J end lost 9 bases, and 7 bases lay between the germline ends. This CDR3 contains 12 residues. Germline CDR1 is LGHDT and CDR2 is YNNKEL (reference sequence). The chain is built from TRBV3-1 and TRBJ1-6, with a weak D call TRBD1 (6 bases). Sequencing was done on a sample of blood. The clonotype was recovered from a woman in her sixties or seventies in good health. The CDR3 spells CASSPDSSPLHF. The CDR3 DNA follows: TGTGCCAGCAGCCCGGACAGTTCACCCCTCCACTTT.